This is a list of T cell receptor beta chains from one sample in a study of vaccination and CD4 T cells after COVID-19. For these receptors, no antigen is known. TCRdb reanalysed the PCR reads using MiXCR and keeps one entry per CDR3 protein. Here the sample spans about 9,200 distinct CDR3 sequences, 30% to 45% being singletons. The sample consisted of CD4+ T cells from blood, cultured in vitro. Receptors originate from a human donor in good health. Both conserved end residues are part of each CDR3. Each record gives: J gene, D gene, clone size, V gene, CDR3 protein, CDR3 DNA. A D gene is named only where the DNA matches it firmly. Size values are once, few and many counts, or a class for expanded clones, and some rows have none.

TRBJ1-2	NA	few	TRBV4-3	CASSQGLGGYGYTF	TGCGCCAGCAGTCAAGGCCTGGGCGGTTATGGCTACACCTTC
TRBJ1-2	TRBD1	NA	TRBV11-2	CASSLVAGTAYYGYTF	TGTGCCAGCAGCTTAGTTGCCGGGACAGCATACTATGGCTACACCTTC
TRBJ1-2	NA	few	TRBV7-9	CASSYTGIGYTF	TGTGCCAGCAGCTATACAGGGATTGGCTACACCTTC
TRBJ2-7	NA	few	TRBV6-1	CASSPSGGISYEQYF	TGTGCCAGCAGTCCGAGCGGAGGGATCTCCTACGAGCAGTACTTC
TRBJ2-7	TRBD2	NA	TRBV7-2	CASSLGGLAGPYEQYF	TGTGCCAGCAGCTTAGGGGGACTAGCGGGACCCTACGAGCAGTACTTC
TRBJ2-7	NA	NA	TRBV10-3	CAISGDRDIYEQYF	TGTGCCATCAGTGGCGACCGGGACATATACGAGCAGTACTTC
TRBJ1-5	NA	NA	TRBV20-1	CSAVLDNSNQPQHF	TGCAGTGCTGTACTCGATAATAGCAATCAGCCCCAGCATTTT
TRBJ2-6	NA	medium-sized	TRBV15	CATSRGIEANVLTF	TGTGCCACCAGCAGAGGAATTGAGGCCAACGTCCTGACTTTC
TRBJ1-2	TRBD1	medium-sized	TRBV20-1	CSARADRF	TGCAGTGCTAGAGCGGACAGGTTC
TRBJ1-6	NA	NA	TRBV18	CASSQLPDLGTLHF	TGTGCCAGCTCACAGCTTCCGGACCTGGGGACCCTCCACTTT
TRBJ2-3	NA	NA	TRBV19	CASSQAVGTDTQYF	TGTGCCAGTAGTCAAGCCGTGGGAACAGATACGCAGTATTTT
TRBJ1-5	TRBD1	NA	TRBV12-3/TRBV12-4	CASSLQGAVQPQHF	TGTGCCAGCAGTTTGCAGGGGGCGGTTCAGCCCCAGCATTTT
TRBJ1-1	TRBD1	NA	TRBV29-1	CSVPTGVNTEALF	TGCAGCGTACCAACAGGGGTGAACACTGAAGCTCTCTTT
TRBJ2-1	TRBD2	once	TRBV19	CASSMGGSYHNEQFF	TGTGCCAGTAGTATGGGCGGGAGTTACCACAATGAGCAGTTCTTC
TRBJ2-7	TRBD2	few	TRBV6-1	CASGVAGGFSYEQYF	TGTGCCAGCGGGGTAGCGGGAGGGTTTTCCTACGAGCAGTACTTC
TRBJ1-2	NA	NA	TRBV28	CASSPWTPDYGYTF	TGTGCCAGCAGTCCCTGGACACCCGACTATGGCTACACCTTC
TRBJ2-3	NA	few	TRBV27	CASSLSSSTDTQYF	TGTGCCAGCAGTTTATCTTCCAGCACAGATACGCAGTATTTT
TRBJ1-2	NA	NA	TRBV28	CASSSSEIHGYTF	TGTGCCAGCAGTTCATCTGAGATCCATGGCTACACCTTC
TRBJ1-2	TRBD1	NA	TRBV6-2/TRBV6-3	CASRHPYRGPGYGYTF	TGTGCCAGCAGACACCCCTACAGGGGGCCCGGCTATGGCTACACCTTC
TRBJ2-3	TRBD1	NA	TRBV20-1	CSATRTGGRTDTQYF	TGCAGTGCCACCCGGACAGGGGGTCGTACAGATACGCAGTATTTT
TRBJ2-1	TRBD2	few	TRBV11-3	CASSLAGTSDIEQFF	TGTGCCAGCAGCTTAGCAGGGACTAGCGATATAGAGCAGTTCTTC
TRBJ2-1	NA	NA	TRBV20-1	CSARASLYNEQFF	TGCAGTGCTAGAGCTAGCCTGTACAATGAGCAGTTCTTC
TRBJ1-5	NA	NA	TRBV19	CASSFGTSNQPQHF	TGTGCCAGTAGTTTCGGGACGTCCAATCAGCCCCAGCATTTT
TRBJ1-2	NA	NA	TRBV6-5	CASSYSSKGINYGYTF	TGTGCCAGCAGTTACTCGTCTAAGGGGATTAACTATGGCTACACCTTC
TRBJ1-1	TRBD1	NA	TRBV6-1	CASDILGTGTGGTEAFF	TGTGCCAGCGATATTCTCGGGACAGGGACCGGGGGCACTGAAGCTTTCTTT
TRBJ1-2	NA	few	TRBV6-1	CASWGGNGYTF	TGTGCCAGTTGGGGCGGGAATGGCTACACCTTC
TRBJ2-7	TRBD2	once	TRBV4-2	CASSFTGTSGSLTSYEQYF	TGTGCCAGCAGCTTCACCGGGACTAGCGGGTCCCTGACTTCCTACGAGCAGTACTTC
TRBJ2-2	NA	few	TRBV20-1	CSARDLDKGDTGELFF	TGCAGTGCTAGAGACCTGGACAAGGGGGACACCGGGGAGCTGTTTTTT
TRBJ1-3	NA	medium-sized	TRBV20-1	CSAHRYSGNTIYF	TGCAGTGCCCACCGCTACTCTGGAAACACCATATATTTT
TRBJ2-7	NA	medium-sized	TRBV15	CATSPLGGALYEQYF	TGTGCCACCAGCCCACTTGGGGGTGCCCTTTACGAGCAGTACTTC
TRBJ2-1	TRBD2	NA	TRBV7-8	CASSSSGRAGNEQFF	TGTGCCAGCAGCTCAAGCGGGAGGGCAGGCAATGAGCAGTTCTTC
TRBJ1-1	NA	few	TRBV5-6	CASSSPGGGQAFF	TGTGCCAGCAGCTCGCCCGGTGGGGGCCAAGCTTTCTTT
TRBJ2-1	NA	NA	TRBV24-1	CATSGRDSYNEQFF	TGTGCCACCAGTGGGCGGGATTCATACAATGAGCAGTTCTTC
TRBJ1-5	NA	NA	TRBV20-1	CSARRQGGNQPQHF	TGCAGTGCTAGACGCCAGGGAGGCAATCAGCCCCAGCATTTT
TRBJ2-7	NA	NA	TRBV10-3	CAISPQKGGITYEQYF	TGTGCCATCAGCCCCCAGAAGGGAGGTATAACCTACGAGCAGTACTTC
TRBJ1-1	NA	NA	TRBV6-5	CASSSGPGRNTEAFF	TGTGCCAGCAGTTCAGGCCCTGGGAGGAACACTGAAGCTTTCTTT
TRBJ1-5	NA	few	TRBV6-5	CASSYNLGQPQHF	TGTGCCAGCAGTTACAATCTGGGTCAGCCCCAGCATTTT
TRBJ1-5	NA	NA	TRBV20-1	CSAARVGGAGQPQHF	TGCAGTGCTGCCCGGGTGGGGGGCGCGGGGCAGCCCCAGCATTTT
TRBJ1-1	TRBD1	NA	TRBV30	CAWTRGIKESEAFF	TGTGCCTGGACCAGGGGGATAAAGGAGTCTGAAGCTTTCTTT
TRBJ2-7	NA	few	TRBV20-1	CSAKRLVAYEQYF	TGCAGTGCAAAGAGGCTAGTAGCCTACGAGCAGTACTTC
TRBJ1-6	TRBD1	NA	TRBV7-9	CASSLVGDSNSPLHF	TGTGCCAGCAGCTTAGTGGGGGACAGTAATTCACCCCTCCACTTT
TRBJ2-7	NA	few	TRBV21-1	CASTTSRGGCEQYF	TGTGCCAGCACCACCTCCCGGGGAGGCTGCGAGCAGTACTTC
TRBJ2-3	NA	NA	TRBV7-2	CASSLGPTRDTQYF	TGTGCCAGCAGCTTAGGTCCTACCAGGGATACGCAGTATTTT
TRBJ2-1	NA	NA	TRBV5-5	CASRRAEGLGQFF	TGTGCCAGCCGACGCGCCGAGGGGCTAGGACAGTTCTTC